These 7 T cell receptor beta chains came from one sample sequenced in a study of blood T cell repertoires in COVID-19. Sequencing used immunoSEQ multiplex PCR; TCRdb keeps in-frame clones, though not all of them. This sample yields 80,000 or so clones, of which roughly 91% are seen a single time; 0.8% to 1.3% belongs to the top ten. The sequencing input was peripheral blood. These receptors were obtained from a woman in her fifties or sixties in a cohort sampled during active COVID-19.

The genes are TRBV19 and TRBJ1-5; D gene uncertain. The CDR3 is 14 amino acids. In germline, CDR1 is LNHDA, CDR2 SQIVND (reference sequence). The V end was cut by 6 bases, the J end by 4 bases, with 13 bases between. CDR3 DNA sequence: TGTGCCAGTAGAGGTAACAGCCCTAATCAGCCCCAGCATTTT. Translating gives CASRGNSPNQPQHF.

The rearrangement links TRBV27 to TRBJ1-6; 9 positions agree with TRBD1. CDR3 length equals 16 residues. V was clipped by 5 bases and J by 6 bases; unmatched bases: 8. Germline assignment: CDR1 MNHEY and CDR2 SMNVEV (reference sequence). This CDR3 is CASSRWGTGFNSPLHF. CDR3 nucleotide sequence: TGTGCCAGCAGTCGCTGGGGGACAGGGTTTAATTCACCCCTCCACTTT.

The V gene is TRBV7-2, the J gene TRBJ1-5; the match to TRBD1 covers 7 bases. The CDR3 is 15 amino acids. The germline gives CDR1 SGHTA, CDR2 FQGNSA. After removal of 4 bases from V and 0 bases from J, the junction contained 3 bases not matched to a gene. CDR3 sequence reads: CASSSTGISNQPQHF. CDR3 coding DNA: TGTGCCAGCAGCTCGACAGGGATTAGCAATCAGCCCCAGCATTTT.

The chain has TRBV6-5 and TRBJ2-1, with 7 bases fitting TRBD1. With 7 bases clipped from V and 10 bases from J, the junction kept 13 bases outside the gene matches. CDR3 length: 14 residues. The germline CDR1 and CDR2 sequences are MNHEY and SVGAGI. The CDR3 DNA reads TGTGCCAGCAAGAGGGACAGAACCCCTCGGGAGCAGTTCTTC. This encodes CASKRDRTPREQFF.

The count of this clone is one. This chain joins TRBV30 and TRBJ1-4, with a tentative D call TRBD1 (6 bases). Germline V CDR1 and CDR2: GTSNPN, SVGIG (reference sequence). V dropped 0 bases and J dropped 5 bases, with 16 bases sitting between them. This CDR3 is 16 amino acids long. The CDR3, as DNA: TGTGCCTGGAGTGTCCCTACGGGAGGGGGGAATGAAAAACTGTTTTTT. Encoded protein: CAWSVPTGGGNEKLFF.

The rearrangement uses TRBV3-1 (or the pseudogene TRBV3-2) and TRBJ1-1, with a tentative D call TRBD1 (6 bases). The CDR3 length is 17 residues. Germline V gene sequence: CDR1 LGHDT, CDR2 YNNKEL (reference sequence). V was clipped by 4 bases and J by 0 bases, with 18 bases between them. The CDR3 region is CASSPEMGAGMNTEAFF. In nucleotides, the CDR3 is TGTGCCAGCAGCCCCGAGATGGGGGCCGGTATGAACACTGAAGCTTTCTTT.

The chain employs TRBV9 and TRBJ1-6; D is unresolved. Trimming took 3 bases from V and 7 from J, leaving 8 bases between them. The CDR3 length is 13 residues. Germline V gives CDR1 SGDLS, CDR2 YYNGEE. CDR3 nucleotide sequence: TGTGCCAGCAGCGCTAGCTCGAATTCACCCCTCCACTTT. It yields the protein CASSASSNSPLHF.